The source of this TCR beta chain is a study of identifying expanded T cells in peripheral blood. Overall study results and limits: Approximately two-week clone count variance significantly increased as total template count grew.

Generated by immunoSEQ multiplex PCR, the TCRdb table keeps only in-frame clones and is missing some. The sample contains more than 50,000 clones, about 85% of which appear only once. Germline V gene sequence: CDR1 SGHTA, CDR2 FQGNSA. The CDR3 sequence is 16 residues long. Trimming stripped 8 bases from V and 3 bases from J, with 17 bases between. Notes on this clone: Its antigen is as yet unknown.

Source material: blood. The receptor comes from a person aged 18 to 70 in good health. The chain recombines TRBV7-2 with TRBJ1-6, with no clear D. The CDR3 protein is CASGRAALHYNSPLHF. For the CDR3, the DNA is TGTGCCAGCGGTCGGGCCGCCCTCCACTATAATTCACCCCTCCACTTT. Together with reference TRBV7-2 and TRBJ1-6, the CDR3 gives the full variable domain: GAGVSQSPSNKVTEKGKDVELRCDPISGHTALYWYRQSLGQGLEFLIYFQGNSAPDKSGLPSDRFSAERTGGSVSTLTIQRTQQEDSAVYLCASGRAALHYNSPLHFGNGTRLTVT.